The 3 T cell receptor beta chains below were found in one sample sequenced in a study of blood T cell repertoires in COVID-19. Repertoires were generated with immunoSEQ multiplex PCR, while TCRdb's copy carries only in-frame clones and drops some. The sample lists about 330,000 clones, 87% seen once, with 7.5% to 10% in the top ten. The sequenced sample consisted of peripheral blood. The receptors derive from a man in his thirties or forties with COVID-19, enrolled during active disease.

The rearrangement joins TRBV3-1 (or the pseudogene TRBV3-2) to TRBJ2-3, with 7 bases matching TRBD2. Germline CDR1 and CDR2: LGHDT and YNNKEL (reference sequence). The CDR3 runs to 15 residues. The V gene end was trimmed by 4 bases and the J gene end by 4 bases; junction bases not matched to a gene: 8. In DNA, the CDR3 is TGTGCCAGCAGCCTAGGGACTATTGGATCAGATACGCAGTATTTT. Encoded protein: CASSLGTIGSDTQYF.

The J gene is TRBJ2-1, the V gene TRBV2; 8 bases match TRBD1. From germline, CDR1 is SNHLY and CDR2 FYNNEI. The J segment lost 3 bases and the V segment lost 7 bases, leaving 14 bases of the junction unmatched. The CDR3 totals 17 residues. CDR3 amino acids: CASTGDPGTGLYNEQFF. The CDR3 DNA sequence: TGTGCCAGCACAGGGGACCCCGGGACAGGTCTCTACAATGAGCAGTTCTTC.

This chain joins TRBV7-3 and TRBJ2-2; 10 bases align to TRBD2. Trimming at V came to 5 bases and at J to 4 bases, leaving 13 bases not matched to a gene. Germline CDR1 is SGHTA and CDR2 is FQGTGA. The CDR3 totals 18 residues. The CDR3 nucleotides read TGTGCCAGCAGCCCCGGAGCGGGAGGGCCGGGAGGCACCGGGGAGCTGTTTTTT. The encoded protein is CASSPGAGGPGGTGELFF.